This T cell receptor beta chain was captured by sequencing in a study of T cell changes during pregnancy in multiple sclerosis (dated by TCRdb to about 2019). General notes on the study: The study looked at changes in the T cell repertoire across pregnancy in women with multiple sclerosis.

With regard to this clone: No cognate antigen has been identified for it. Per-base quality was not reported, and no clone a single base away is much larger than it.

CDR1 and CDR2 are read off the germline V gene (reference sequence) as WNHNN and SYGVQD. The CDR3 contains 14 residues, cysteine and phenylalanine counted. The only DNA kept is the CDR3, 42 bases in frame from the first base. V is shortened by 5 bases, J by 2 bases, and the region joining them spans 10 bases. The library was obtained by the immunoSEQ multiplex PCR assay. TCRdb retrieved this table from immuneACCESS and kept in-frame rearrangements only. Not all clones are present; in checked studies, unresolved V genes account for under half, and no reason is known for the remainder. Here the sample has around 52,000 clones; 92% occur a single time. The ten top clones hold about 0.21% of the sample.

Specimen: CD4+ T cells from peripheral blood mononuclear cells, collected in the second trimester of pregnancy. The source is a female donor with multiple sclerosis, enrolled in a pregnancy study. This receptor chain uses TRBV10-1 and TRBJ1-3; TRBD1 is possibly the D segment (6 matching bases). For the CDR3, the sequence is CASSTTGPGNTIYF. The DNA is TGCGCCAGCAGTACGACAGGACCTGGAAACACCATATATTTT.